The 2 T cell receptor beta chains reported below all come from one sample, sequenced in a study of sequential checkpoint blockade in melanoma. Treatment meaning: randomized to nivolumab then ipilimumab (arm A) or the reverse (arm B). TCRdb keeps only in-frame clones here, not all; method: immunoSEQ multiplex PCR. The sample lists several thousand clones; about a quarter were seen once. Sample: tumor tissue (inferred from file names), taken from a patient given nivolumab and ipilimumab in sequence. These receptors originate from a human donor with melanoma.

This clone was seen repeatedly, ten times or more. V and J are TRBV23-1 and TRBJ2-7; 7 nucleotides agree with TRBD1. TRBV23-1 counts as an open reading frame of uncertain function. This CDR3 has 13 amino acids. Unmatched junction bases numbered 4, after V lost 6 bases and J lost 2 bases. The chain's CDR3 is CASSQGDTYEQYV. CDR3 sequence (DNA): TGCGCCAGCAGCCAGGGGGACACCTACGAGCAGTACGTC.

This clone is termed medium-sized (0.01 to 0.1%). The chain uses TRBV6-8 and TRBJ1-5; a possible D gene is TRBD1 (5 bases). The CDR3 sequence is 13 residues long. Germline values: CDR1 MNHGY, CDR2 SAAAGT. Trimming pared 6 bases from V and 6 bases from J, leaving 12 bases between. CDR3 nucleotides: TGTGCCAGCAGGGGGGTTCTTAGTCAGCCCCAGCATTTT. Protein sequence: CASRGVLSQPQHF.